These 30 T cell receptor beta chains originate from one sample sequenced in a study of blood T cell repertoires in COVID-19. The assay was immunoSEQ multiplex PCR, and TCRdb's table has in-frame clones only and misses some. Found here are 81,000 or so clones, roughly 82% of them singletons; the top ten hold under 8.5%. Input material: peripheral blood. Every receptor here comes from a man aged 45-65 years with active COVID-19.

This CDR3 reads CASRYKSPGSQLFF. In nucleotides, the CDR3 is TGTGCCAGCAGATATAAATCCCCAGGGTCTCAACTGTTTTTT. The rearrangement uses TRBV21-1 and TRBJ1-4; the DNA was not used to check the table's D call, TRBD1. TRBV21-1 is flagged as a pseudogene. CDR3 length: 14 residues.

This clone has only one observation. The genes are TRBV29-1 and TRBJ2-3; 9 bases are shared with TRBD2. The germline V gene has CDR1 SQVTM and CDR2 ANQGSEA. J gave up 1 base and V 5 bases, and 16 bases lay outside the gene matches. This CDR3 comprises 18 residues. The CDR3 loop reads CSVRRLVAGEGGTDTQYF. DNA for the CDR3: TGCAGCGTTAGGCGGTTGGTAGCGGGAGAGGGGGGCACAGATACGCAGTATTTT.

The chain is built from TRBV12-3 or TRBV12-4 and TRBJ1-3, with D unclear. The CDR3 is 13 amino acids. V was cut by 7 bases and J by 0 bases, with 7 bases left in between. The CDR3 spells CASTPSSGNTIYF. The CDR3, as DNA: TGTGCCAGCACCCCGAGCTCTGGAAACACCATATATTTT.

The rearrangement joins TRBV27 to TRBJ2-1; 10 bases agree with TRBD2. There are 14 residues in the CDR3. Germline V gene data show CDR1 as MNHEY and CDR2 as SMNVEV (reference sequence). Trimming removed 5 bases from V and 9 bases from J; junction bases left unmatched: 7. CDR3 amino acids: CASSTGLAVGEQFF. CDR3 DNA: TGTGCCAGCAGTACTGGACTAGCGGTAGGTGAGCAGTTCTTC.

The chain links TRBV28 to TRBJ1-5; 8 bases are shared with TRBD1. V lost 9 bases to trimming and J lost 5 bases; unmatched junction nucleotides: 12. Germline V gives CDR1 MDHEN, CDR2 SYDVKM. The CDR3 has 15 amino acids. In nucleotides, the CDR3 is TGTGCCAGTCAGACAGGGGACTGGGCTCATCAGCCCCAGCATTTT. Protein: CASQTGDWAHQPQHF.

The rearrangement joins TRBV9 to TRBJ1-6; 7 nucleotides line up with TRBD1. V lost 4 bases and J lost 7; bases outside the gene matches: 8. The germline V gene encodes CDR1 SGDLS and CDR2 YYNGEE. This CDR3 comprises 15 residues. CDR3 region: CASSPQTGTNSPLHF. The CDR3 DNA reads TGTGCCAGCAGCCCCCAGACAGGGACCAATTCACCCCTCCACTTT.

The chain employs TRBV27 and TRBJ1-1; 7 bases map to TRBD1. CDR1 and CDR2 from the germline V gene are MNHEY and SMNVEV (reference sequence). Trimming removed 4 bases from V and 10 bases from J; junction bases left unmatched: 3. This CDR3 comprises 11 residues. The CDR3 nucleotides are TGTGCCAGCAGTTCGCAGGGGGGAGCTTTCTTT. Protein sequence: CASSSQGGAFF.

This clone was observed once. The chain recombines TRBV14 with TRBJ2-1, with unresolved D. CDR1 and CDR2 from the germline V gene are SGHDN and FVKESK. The V gene lost 5 bases and the J gene lost 2 bases, with 16 bases spanning the gap. The CDR3 totals 16 residues. The CDR3 is CASSGDTPRAYNEQFF. The CDR3 DNA sequence: TGTGCCAGCAGCGGCGACACCCCCCGAGCCTACAATGAGCAGTTCTTC.

The chain uses TRBV13 and TRBJ2-6, with D tentatively TRBD1 (6 bases). V gave up 4 bases and J gave up 2 bases, with 9 bases separating them. Germline CDR1 is PRHDT and CDR2 is FYEKMQ (reference sequence). The CDR3 runs to 15 residues. The CDR3 nucleotides read TGTGCCAGCAGCTCCAGGGGAACTGGGGCCAACGTCCTGACTTTC. Translating it yields CASSSRGTGANVLTF.

This clone came up a few times. The gene calls are TRBV4-3 and TRBJ1-6, with 8 positions matching TRBD1. CDR1 LGHNA and CDR2 YSLEER come from the germline V gene. The V gene end was trimmed by 0 bases and the J gene end by 4 bases; junction bases not matched to a gene: 5. The CDR3 contains 17 residues. The CDR3 DNA is TGCGCCAGCAGCCAAGAGCAGGGGGCTTTTTATAATTCACCCCTCCACTTT. It specifies CASSQEQGAFYNSPLHF.

This chain uses TRBV5-4 with TRBJ2-2, with TRBD2 as a possible D gene (6 bases). From germline, CDR1 is SGHNT and CDR2 YYREEE (reference sequence). The CDR3 runs to 15 residues. V was clipped by 3 bases and J by 2 bases, with 11 bases between them. The CDR3 DNA sequence: TGTGCCAGCAGCTCCGGGACTCACAACACCGGGGAGCTGTTTTTT. Protein product: CASSSGTHNTGELFF. Drawing the rest from reference TRBV5-4 and TRBJ2-2, the complete variable domain is ETGVTQSPTHLIKTRGQQVTLRCSSQSGHNTVSWYQQALGQGPQFIFQYYREEENGRGNFPPRFSGLQFPNYSSELNVNALELDDSALYLCASSSGTHNTGELFFGEGSRLTVL.

The chain has TRBV6-2 or TRBV6-3 and TRBJ2-3; D may be TRBD2 (5 bases). Germline lookup yields CDR1 MNHEY and CDR2 SVGEGT. V lost 4 bases to trimming and J lost 0 bases, with 8 bases between them. The CDR3 consists of 14 residues. The CDR3 protein is CASSFRGSTDTQYF. The DNA for the CDR3 is TGTGCCAGCAGTTTCCGCGGGAGCACAGATACGCAGTATTTT.

The sample holds one count of this clone. The rearrangement links TRBV6-2 or TRBV6-3 to TRBJ2-3, with 13 nucleotides matching TRBD2. Germline CDR1 reads MNHEY; CDR2 reads SVGEGT. CDR3 length: 15 amino acids. The trim removed 6 bases at V and 3 bases at J, leaving 3 bases unmatched. CDR3 sequence (DNA): TGTGCCAGCAGCGGACTAGCGGGAGTTACAGATACGCAGTATTTT. Translated: CASSGLAGVTDTQYF.

The J gene is TRBJ1-6, the V gene TRBV2; possibly TRBD1 for D (5 bases). Per germline, CDR1 SNHLY and CDR2 FYNNEI. The V gene lost 6 bases and the J gene lost 9 bases, with 12 bases spanning the gap. This CDR3 has 13 amino acids. For the CDR3, the DNA is TGTGCCAGCAGGATGGGTCAGGGTTCACCCCTCCACTTT. It yields the protein CASRMGQGSPLHF.

This clone turned up a few times. The chain is built from TRBV6-5 and TRBJ1-3; a weak D match, TRBD1 (6 bases). The CDR3 runs to 13 residues. Germline V gene lookup returns CDR1 MNHEY and CDR2 SVGAGI. The ends were cut back, 5 bases at V and 7 bases at J, with 12 bases in the middle. The CDR3 nucleotides read TGTGCCAGCAGTAACCGGGACACTAACACCATATATTTT. Its protein product is CASSNRDTNTIYF.

This chain uses TRBV7-8 with TRBJ2-2; weak D call: TRBD1 (5 bases). Germline lookup yields CDR1 SGHVS and CDR2 FQNEAQ. The CDR3 has 15 residues. V was shortened by 5 bases and J by 6 bases, with 16 bases between the two germline ends. Here the CDR3 reads CASSPQVTVAGELFF. Written as DNA, the CDR3 is TGTGCCAGCAGCCCCCAAGTGACAGTGGCCGGGGAGCTGTTTTTT. The whole variable domain, filled in from reference TRBV7-8 and TRBJ2-2, reads GAGVSQSPRYKVAKRGQDVALRCDPISGHVSLFWYQQALGQGPEFLTYFQNEAQLDKSGLPSDRFFAERPEGSVSTLKIQRTQQEDSAVYLCASSPQVTVAGELFFGEGSRLTVL.

This chain joins TRBV18 and TRBJ1-3; D uncertain. Trimming took off 0 bases at V and 0 bases at J, with 9 bases between the two ends. The CDR3 covers 16 residues. Germline CDR1 KGHSH, CDR2 LQKENI. The CDR3 bases are TGTGCCAGCTCACCACCGGGCCATACCTCTGGAAACACCATATATTTT. The encoded protein is CASSPPGHTSGNTIYF. The variable domain in full, with the rest retrieved from reference TRBV18 and TRBJ1-3, is NAGVMQNPRHLVRRRGQEARLRCSPMKGHSHVYWYRQLPEEGLKFMVYLQKENIIDESGMPKERFSAEFPKEGPSILRIQQVVRGDSAAYFCASSPPGHTSGNTIYFGEGSWLTVV.

The gene calls are TRBV4-3 and TRBJ1-2, with TRBD1 as a possible D gene (5 bases). V lost 0 bases, J lost 4 bases, and 12 bases lay in between. The CDR3 is 15 amino acids. Germline V gene sequence: CDR1 LGHNA, CDR2 YSLEER. CDR3 nucleotides: TGCGCCAGCAGCCAAGATGCCGGGGGTCTCTATGGCTACACCTTC. It translates to CASSQDAGGLYGYTF.

The chain has TRBV7-2 and TRBJ2-1, with unresolved D. Per the germline V gene, CDR1 is SGHTA and CDR2 is FQGNSA. CDR3 length: 15 amino acids. Trimming left V 1 base short and J 7 bases short, with 14 bases between. In DNA, the CDR3 is TGTGCCAGCAGCTTAGTGGTGGGCAGCACAAATGAGCAGTTCTTC. Translated, it gives CASSLVVGSTNEQFF.

The chain is built from TRBV5-1 and TRBJ1-6, with D perhaps matching TRBD1 (5 bases). CDR3 length: 15 amino acids. Trimming took 0 bases from V and 10 from J, leaving 14 bases between them. The germline CDR1 and CDR2 sequences are SGHRS and YFSETQ. The CDR3 reads CASSLAGSRWSPLHF. The CDR3 DNA reads as TGCGCCAGCAGCTTGGCAGGGTCCAGATGGTCACCCCTCCACTTT.

The rearrangement uses TRBV19 and TRBJ1-1; TRBD1 matches 8 bases. The ends lost 6 bases at V and 4 bases at J; junction bases unmatched: 4. Germline values: CDR1 LNHDA, CDR2 SQIVND (reference sequence). This CDR3 has 13 amino acids. Here the CDR3 DNA reads TGTGCCAGTAGCCTAACAGGGGGCACTGAAGCTTTCTTT. This codes for CASSLTGGTEAFF.

V gene TRBV24-1 combines with J gene TRBJ1-2, with D hard to call. CDR1 and CDR2 from the germline V gene are KGHDR and SFDVKD. Trimming cost V 12 bases and J 8 bases, with 21 bases left between them. The CDR3 has 13 amino acids. CDR3 in amino acids: CASTPSGGEGYTF. For the CDR3, the DNA is TGTGCCTCCACCCCGTCGGGAGGTGAGGGCTACACCTTC.

The gene calls are TRBV11-2 and TRBJ1-6; D call uncertain. The CDR3 covers 13 residues. Trimming removed 1 base at V and 14 bases at J, with 12 bases between. Per the germline V gene, CDR1 is SGHAT and CDR2 is FQNNGV. The CDR3 reads CASSLVQFNTLHF. DNA of the CDR3: TGTGCCAGCAGCTTAGTCCAGTTCAACACCCTCCACTTT.

This clone was seen a handful of times. The J gene is TRBJ2-1, the V gene TRBV19; 10 nucleotides match TRBD2. Per germline, CDR1 LNHDA and CDR2 SQIVND (reference sequence). CDR3 length: 18 residues. The J segment lost 5 bases and the V segment lost 7 bases, leaving 17 bases of the junction unmatched. In DNA, the CDR3 is TGTGCCAGTACCCCGAGGGGGTGGACTAGCGGCCTTCACAATGAGCAGTTCTTC. Amino acid sequence: CASTPRGWTSGLHNEQFF.

This clone was detected only once. This chain links TRBV18 with TRBJ2-1; D is perhaps TRBD1 (7 bases). The V end was cut by 0 bases, the J end by 2 bases, with 17 bases between. Germline V lookup: CDR1 KGHSH, CDR2 LQKENI. This CDR3 spans 18 amino acids. This chain's CDR3 is CASSPPGGRAGTYNEQFF. The CDR3 DNA reads as TGTGCCAGCTCACCACCAGGGGGCAGGGCGGGGACCTACAATGAGCAGTTCTTC.

This clone was observed once. CDR3 amino acids: CASSRGQGNTIYF. CDR3 coding DNA: TGTGCCAGCAGCCGCGGACAGGGAAACACCATATATTTT. J is TRBJ1-3 and V is TRBV7-3; weak D call: TRBD1 (6 bases). Germline values: CDR1 SGHTA, CDR2 FQGTGA. The CDR3 runs 13 residues. With 5 bases removed from V and 4 bases from J, the gap between germline ends came to 9 bases.

The rearrangement links TRBV11-1 to TRBJ1-1; TRBD1 matches 7 bases. The CDR3 has 14 amino acids. V was pared by 5 bases and J by 6 bases, with 9 bases of the junction left unmatched. Germline V gene lookup returns CDR1 SGHAT and CDR2 FQDESV (reference sequence). This CDR3 reads CASSRSTGPAEAFF. The CDR3, as DNA: TGTGCCAGCAGCCGGTCGACAGGGCCGGCTGAAGCTTTCTTT.

The CDR3 nucleotides read TGTGCCAGCAGCCAACAAGGAGCGGGGGGGGCGACCCAGTACTTC. This translates into CASSQQGAGGATQYF. V and J are TRBV3-1 (or the pseudogene TRBV3-2) and TRBJ2-5, with 10 bases lining up with TRBD2. The CDR3 runs 15 residues. After removal of 2 bases from V and 7 bases from J, the junction contained 7 bases not matched to a gene. Looked up from germline, CDR1 is LGHDT and CDR2 is YNNKEL (reference sequence).

The J gene is TRBJ2-7, the V gene TRBV7-9; D is unresolved. CDR1 and CDR2 from the germline V gene are SEHNR and FQNEAQ (reference sequence). The CDR3 covers 14 residues. V lost 5 bases to trimming and J lost 7 bases, with 18 bases between them. The DNA for the CDR3 is TGTGCCAGCAGCGCCTATTCCGGCGACTTTGAGCAGTACTTC. Encoded protein: CASSAYSGDFEQYF.

This chain links TRBV19 with TRBJ1-5, with TRBD1 matching over 8 bases. J lost 9 bases, V lost 3 bases, and 7 bases had no gene match. Germline V lookup: CDR1 LNHDA, CDR2 SQIVND (reference sequence). CDR3 length equals 14 residues. The CDR3 protein is CASSILAGGGPQHF. For the CDR3, the DNA is TGTGCCAGTAGTATCTTGGCAGGGGGCGGGCCCCAGCATTTT.